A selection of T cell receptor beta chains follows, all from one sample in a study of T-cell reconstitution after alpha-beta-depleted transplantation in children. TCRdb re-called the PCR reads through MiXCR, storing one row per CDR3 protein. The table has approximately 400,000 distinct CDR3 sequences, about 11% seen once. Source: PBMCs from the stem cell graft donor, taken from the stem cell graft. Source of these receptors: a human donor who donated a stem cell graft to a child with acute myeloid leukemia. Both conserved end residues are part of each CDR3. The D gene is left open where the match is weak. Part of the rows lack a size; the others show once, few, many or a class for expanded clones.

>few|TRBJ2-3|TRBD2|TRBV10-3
CAIAASGDTQYF
TGTGCCATCGCGGCTAGCGGAGATACGCAGTATTTT
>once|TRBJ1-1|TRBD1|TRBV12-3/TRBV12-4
CASSWDRYTEAFF
TGTGCCAGCAGTTGGGACAGATATACTGAAGCTTTCTTT
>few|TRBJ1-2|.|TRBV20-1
CSARDRSYGYTF
TGCAGTGCTAGAGATAGGAGCTATGGCTACACCTTC
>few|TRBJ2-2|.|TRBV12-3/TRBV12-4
CASSPEKPGELFF
TGTGCCAGCAGCCCTGAAAAACCCGGGGAGCTGTTTTTT
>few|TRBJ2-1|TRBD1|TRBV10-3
CAISEYGQGSNEQFF
TGTGCCATCAGTGAGTATGGACAGGGAAGCAATGAGCAGTTCTTC
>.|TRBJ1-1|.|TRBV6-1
CASSERWANTEAFF
TGTGCCAGCAGTGAACGGTGGGCGAACACTGAAGCTTTCTTT
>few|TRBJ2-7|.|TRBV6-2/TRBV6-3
CASSYWAGLAPGEQYF
TGTGCCAGCAGTTACTGGGCAGGACTCGCCCCAGGAGAGCAGTACTTC
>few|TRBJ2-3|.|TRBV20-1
CSARDWDGADTQYF
TGCAGTGCTAGAGATTGGGATGGGGCAGATACGCAGTATTTT
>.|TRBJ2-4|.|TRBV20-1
CSARNPSRAKNIQYF
TGCAGTGCTAGAAACCCATCAAGGGCCAAAAACATTCAGTACTTC
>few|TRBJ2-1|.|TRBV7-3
CASSRTREINEQFF
TGTGCCAGCAGCCGAACGCGGGAAATCAATGAGCAGTTCTTC
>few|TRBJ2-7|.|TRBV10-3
CAISQGWEQYF
TGTGCCATCAGCCAGGGCTGGGAGCAGTACTTC
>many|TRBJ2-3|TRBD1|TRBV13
CASSGQGAYTQYF
TGTGCCAGCAGCGGACAGGGGGCTTATACGCAGTATTTT
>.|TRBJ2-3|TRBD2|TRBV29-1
CSASGGNTQYF
TGCAGCGCCTCGGGGGGGAATACGCAGTATTTT
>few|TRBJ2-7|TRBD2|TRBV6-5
CASRKVQREGREQYF
TGTGCCAGCCGAAAAGTACAGCGGGAGGGCCGCGAGCAGTACTTC
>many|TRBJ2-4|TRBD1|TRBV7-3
CASSIRDRGRRKAKNIQYF
TGTGCCAGCAGCATCCGGGACAGGGGCAGAAGAAAAGCCAAAAACATTCAGTACTTC
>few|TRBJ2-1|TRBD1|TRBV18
CASSPGTGESNEQFF
TGTGCCAGCTCACCGGGGACAGGGGAGAGCAATGAGCAGTTCTTC
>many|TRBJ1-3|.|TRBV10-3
CAIRGGPGNTIYF
TGTGCCATCAGGGGGGGACCTGGAAACACCATATATTTT
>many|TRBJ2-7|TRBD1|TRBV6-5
CASSLRQGDEQYF
TGTGCCAGCAGTTTACGACAGGGTGACGAGCAGTACTTC
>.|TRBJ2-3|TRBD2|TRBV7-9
CASSFTSGGIDTQYF
TGTGCCAGCAGCTTTACTAGCGGGGGCATAGATACGCAGTATTTT
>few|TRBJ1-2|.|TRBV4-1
CASSQEGGSDGYTF
TGCGCCAGCAGCCAAGAAGGGGGGTCTGATGGCTACACCTTC
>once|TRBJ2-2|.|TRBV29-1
CSVVGMVNTGELFF
TGCAGCGTTGTAGGGATGGTGAACACCGGGGAGCTGTTTTTT
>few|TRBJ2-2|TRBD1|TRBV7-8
CASRSWDSAGELFF
TGTGCCAGCAGATCCTGGGACAGTGCCGGGGAGCTGTTTTTT
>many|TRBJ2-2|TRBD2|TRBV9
CASSVDTSGRSGELFF
TGTGCCAGCAGCGTAGATACTAGCGGGAGATCCGGGGAGCTGTTTTTT
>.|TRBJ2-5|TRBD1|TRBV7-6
CASSLGTGSVETQYF
TGTGCCAGCAGCTTAGGGACAGGGTCGGTGGAGACCCAGTACTTC
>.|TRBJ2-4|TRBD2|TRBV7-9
CASSPILAGKNIQYF
TGTGCCAGCAGCCCAATACTAGCGGGCAAAAACATTCAGTACTTC
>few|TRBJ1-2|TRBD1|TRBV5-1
CASSRGGQGDGYTF
TGCGCCAGCAGCCGGGGAGGACAGGGTGACGGCTACACCTTC
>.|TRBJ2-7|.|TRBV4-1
CASSQDSGTPVYEQYF
TGCGCCAGCAGCCAAGATTCGGGGACTCCCGTCTACGAGCAGTACTTC
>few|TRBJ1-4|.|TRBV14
CASSPNRGRTEKLFF
TGTGCCAGCAGCCCCAACCGGGGACGGACTGAAAAACTGTTTTTT
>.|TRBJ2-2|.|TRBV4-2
CASSQDGGTLTGELFF
TGTGCCAGCAGCCAAGATGGGGGGACTTTGACCGGGGAGCTGTTTTTT
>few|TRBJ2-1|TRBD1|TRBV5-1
CASSLEDRPYNEQFF
TGCGCCAGCAGCTTGGAGGACAGGCCCTACAATGAGCAGTTCTTC
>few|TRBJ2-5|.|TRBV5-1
CASSLDGQQGETQYF
TGCGCCAGCAGCTTGGACGGACAGCAGGGGGAGACCCAGTACTTC
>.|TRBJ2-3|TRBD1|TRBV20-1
CSARAQGTDTQYF
TGCAGTGCTAGAGCACAGGGGACAGATACGCAGTATTTT
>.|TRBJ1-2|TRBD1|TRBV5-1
CASSLEGTGAGYTF
TGCGCCAGCAGCTTGGAAGGGACAGGGGCCGGCTACACCTTC
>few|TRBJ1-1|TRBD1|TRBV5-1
CASSRGGNRNTEAFF
TGCGCCAGCAGCCGAGGGGGCAACCGGAACACTGAAGCTTTCTTT
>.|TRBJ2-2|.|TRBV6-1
CASSRVVGLNTGELFF
TGTGCCAGCAGTAGGGTGGTCGGGTTAAACACCGGGGAGCTGTTTTTT
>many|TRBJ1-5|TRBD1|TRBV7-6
CASSLERGHQPQHF
TGTGCCAGCAGCCTAGAGAGGGGGCATCAGCCCCAGCATTTT
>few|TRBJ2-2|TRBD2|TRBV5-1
CASSPNGGGTGELFF
TGCGCCAGCAGCCCGAATGGCGGGGGCACCGGGGAGCTGTTTTTT
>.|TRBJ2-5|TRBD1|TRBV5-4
CASSLVNTGTGGDTQYF
TGTGCCAGCAGCTTGGTCAATACCGGGACAGGGGGAGATACCCAGTACTTC
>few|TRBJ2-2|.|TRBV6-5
CASSYGRDSNTGELFF
TGTGCCAGCAGTTACGGGAGGGACAGTAACACCGGGGAGCTGTTTTTT
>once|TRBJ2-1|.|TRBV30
CAWEPPGEDEQFF
TGTGCCTGGGAACCACCAGGGGAGGACGAGCAGTTCTTC
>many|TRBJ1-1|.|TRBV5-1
CASSRVTNTEAFF
TGCGCCAGCAGCCGGGTTACGAACACTGAAGCTTTCTTT
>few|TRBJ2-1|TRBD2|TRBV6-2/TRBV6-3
CASKPYRRGLAFYEQFF
TGTGCCAGCAAACCATATCGGCGGGGACTAGCGTTTTATGAGCAGTTCTTC
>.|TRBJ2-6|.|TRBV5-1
CASSLMGTSGANVLTF
TGCGCCAGCAGCTTAATGGGGACCTCTGGGGCCAACGTCCTGACTTTC
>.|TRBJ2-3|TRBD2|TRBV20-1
CSASPSGTSLNTQYF
TGCAGTGCTAGCCCCTCCGGGACTAGCCTTAATACGCAGTATTTT
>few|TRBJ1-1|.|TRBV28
CASSLAHRRAEAFF
TGTGCCAGCAGCTTGGCCCACAGACGGGCTGAAGCTTTCTTT
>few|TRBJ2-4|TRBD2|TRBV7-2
CASSLGAGVRNIQYF
TGTGCCAGCAGCTTAGGTGCGGGAGTGAGGAACATTCAGTACTTC
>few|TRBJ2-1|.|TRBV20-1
CSARDIAVNEQFF
TGCAGTGCTAGAGATATAGCGGTCAATGAGCAGTTCTTC
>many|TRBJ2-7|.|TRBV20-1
CSAWQGGYEQYF
TGCAGTGCATGGCAGGGGGGCTACGAGCAGTACTTC
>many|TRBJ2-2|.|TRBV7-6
CASSLTAGELFF
TGTGCCAGCAGCTTAACGGCCGGGGAGCTGTTTTTT
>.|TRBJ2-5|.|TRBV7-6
CASSLEPQEETQYF
TGTGCCAGCAGCTTAGAGCCGCAGGAAGAGACCCAGTACTTC
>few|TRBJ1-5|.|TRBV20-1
CSANIRPTNQPQHF
TGCAGTGCGAACATCCGACCAACAAATCAGCCCCAGCATTTT
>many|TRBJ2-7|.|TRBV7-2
CASSFGLDDEQYF
TGTGCCAGCAGCTTTGGATTGGATGACGAGCAGTACTTC
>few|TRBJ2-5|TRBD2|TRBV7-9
CASSHGRIQETQYF
TGTGCCAGCAGCCACGGGAGGATCCAAGAGACCCAGTACTTC
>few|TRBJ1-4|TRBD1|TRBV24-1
CATSDSLGQDATNEKLFF
TGTGCCACCAGTGATTCTCTAGGACAGGACGCAACTAATGAAAAACTGTTTTTT
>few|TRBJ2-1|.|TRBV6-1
CASRSLGPRSSYNEQFF
TGTGCCAGCAGGTCCCTTGGACCGAGGAGCTCCTACAATGAGCAGTTCTTC
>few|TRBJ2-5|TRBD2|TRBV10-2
CASSESTRTSGTLGETQYF
TGCGCCAGCAGTGAGTCGACTCGCACTAGCGGGACCCTCGGGGAGACCCAGTACTTC
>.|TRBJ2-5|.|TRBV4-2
CASSRAGGQETQYF
TGTGCCAGCAGCCGGGCAGGGGGGCAAGAGACCCAGTACTTC